This passage covers 3 T cell receptor beta chains from one sample sequenced in a study of cytotoxic CD8 clonotypes in ibrutinib-treated CLL. Libraries were prepared by immunoSEQ multiplex PCR; TCRdb keeps only in-frame clonotypes and omits some of them. This sample has about 85,000 clones, with roughly three quarters found just once. The source was PBMCs, collected after 12 months of ibrutinib treatment. These receptors came from a human donor with chronic lymphocytic leukemia.

CDR3 in amino acids: CASSLRAGVSYNEQFF. In DNA, the CDR3 is TGTGCCAGCAGCTTAAGGGCGGGAGTGTCCTACAATGAGCAGTTCTTC. The chain recombines TRBV7-6 with TRBJ2-1; 7 nucleotides line up with TRBD2. The germline gives CDR1 SGHVS, CDR2 FNYEAQ. Trimming cost V 2 bases and J 1 base; bases outside gene matches: 5. This CDR3 is 16 amino acids long.

V usage is TRBV7-9 and J usage is TRBJ2-7; D is possibly TRBD1 or TRBD2 (6 bases each). CDR3 length equals 13 residues. Germline CDR1 reads SEHNR; CDR2 reads FQNEAQ (reference sequence). V gave up 3 bases and J gave up 7 bases, with 13 bases separating them. This CDR3 reads CASSLQGGWEQYF. CDR3 nucleotide sequence: TGTGCCAGCAGCTTGCAAGGGGGGTGGGAGCAGTACTTC.

The chain combines TRBV9 with TRBJ2-7, with TRBD1 matching 9 bases. V lost 0 bases to trimming and J lost 4 bases; unmatched junction nucleotides: 5. CDR3 size: 15 residues. Per the germline V gene, CDR1 is SGDLS and CDR2 is YYNGEE. CDR3 nucleotide sequence: TGTGCCAGCAGCGTAGGACAGGGGGTAGGGTACGAGCAGTACTTC. Translated: CASSVGQGVGYEQYF.